The entry below describes one TCR beta chain. The antigen remains unidentified. Only in-frame clones appear in the TCRdb table, and some are missing; sequencing was by immunoSEQ multiplex PCR. The sample includes over 100,000 clones, around 87% of them seen just once. This sample was taken from a study of cytomegalovirus exposure and HLA in healthy donors. The wider study: The 100 to 150 validation repertoires were reported in a later analysis to have been generated on the same platform as the roughly 670 first-cohort repertoires. Study-level findings and limits: The majority of TCR sequences were rare, yet some public TCRs appeared in many donors.

While the first cohort had 600 to 800 subjects, the donors belonged to the separate validation cohort of about 130 subjects. The CDR3 spans 16 residues. V shed 0 bases, J shed 3 bases, and the junction held 5 bases outside the gene matches. In germline, CDR1 is SGHRS, CDR2 YFSETQ. The sequence came from a woman younger than 30 in good health and CMV-seropositive. V gene TRBV5-1 combines with J gene TRBJ2-1; 8 bases are a match to TRBD2. Specimen: PBMCs. CDR3 sequence: CASSLGSGDYYNEQFF. CDR3 bases: TGCGCCAGCAGCTTGGGTAGCGGGGATTACTACAATGAGCAGTTCTTC.